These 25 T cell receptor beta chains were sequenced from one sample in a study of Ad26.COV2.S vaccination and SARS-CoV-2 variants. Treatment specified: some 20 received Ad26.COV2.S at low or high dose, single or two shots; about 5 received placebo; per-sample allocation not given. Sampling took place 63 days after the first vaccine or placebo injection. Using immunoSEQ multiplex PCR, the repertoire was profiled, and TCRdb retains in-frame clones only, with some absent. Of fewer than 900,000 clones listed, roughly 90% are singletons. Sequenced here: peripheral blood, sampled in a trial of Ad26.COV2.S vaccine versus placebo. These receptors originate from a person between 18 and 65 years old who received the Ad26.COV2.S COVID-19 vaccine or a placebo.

The CDR3 DNA follows: TGTGCCAGTAGTATAATGGGGATTAACACCGGGGAGCTGTTTTTT. It encodes CASSIMGINTGELFF. The chain carries TRBV19 and TRBJ2-2; D unresolved. CDR1 is LNHDA, CDR2 SQIVND, per germline (reference sequence). The CDR3 extends over 15 amino acids. V lost 2 bases and J 2 bases, leaving 9 bases between the germline ends.

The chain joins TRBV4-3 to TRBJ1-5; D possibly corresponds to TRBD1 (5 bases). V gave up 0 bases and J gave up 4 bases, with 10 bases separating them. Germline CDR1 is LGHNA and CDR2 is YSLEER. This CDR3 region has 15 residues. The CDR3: CASSQDGTGNQPQHF. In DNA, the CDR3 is TGCGCCAGCAGCCAAGATGGGACGGGGAATCAGCCCCAGCATTTT.

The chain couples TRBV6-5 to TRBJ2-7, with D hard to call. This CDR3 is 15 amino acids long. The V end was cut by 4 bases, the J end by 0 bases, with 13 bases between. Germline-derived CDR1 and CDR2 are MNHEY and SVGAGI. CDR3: CASSSRHRGSYEQYF. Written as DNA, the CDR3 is TGTGCCAGCAGTTCCCGGCACCGCGGCTCCTACGAGCAGTACTTC.

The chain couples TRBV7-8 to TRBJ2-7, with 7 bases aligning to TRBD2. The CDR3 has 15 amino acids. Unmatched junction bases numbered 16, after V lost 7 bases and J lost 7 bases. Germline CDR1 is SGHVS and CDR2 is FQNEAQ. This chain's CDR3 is CASTVVASGSGEQYF. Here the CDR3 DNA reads TGTGCCAGCACAGTCGTCGCTAGCGGTTCGGGGGAGCAGTACTTC.

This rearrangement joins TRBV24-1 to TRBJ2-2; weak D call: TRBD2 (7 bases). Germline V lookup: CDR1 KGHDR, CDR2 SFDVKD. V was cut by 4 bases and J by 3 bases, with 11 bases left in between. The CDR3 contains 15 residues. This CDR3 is CATSEGGPYTGELFF. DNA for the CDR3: TGTGCCACCAGTGAGGGGGGGCCATACACCGGGGAGCTGTTTTTT.

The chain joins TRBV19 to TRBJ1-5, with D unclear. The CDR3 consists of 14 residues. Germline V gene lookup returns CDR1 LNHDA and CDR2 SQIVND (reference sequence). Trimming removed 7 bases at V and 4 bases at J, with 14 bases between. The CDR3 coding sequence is TGTGCCAGTACCCAAGGTACAGTTAATCAGCCCCAGCATTTT. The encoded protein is CASTQGTVNQPQHF. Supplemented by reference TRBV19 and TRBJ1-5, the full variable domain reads DGGITQSPKYLFRKEGQNVTLSCEQNLNHDAMYWYRQDPGQGLRLIYYSQIVNDFQKGDIAEGYSVSREKKESFPLTVTSAQKNPTAFYLCASTQGTVNQPQHFGDGTRLSIL.

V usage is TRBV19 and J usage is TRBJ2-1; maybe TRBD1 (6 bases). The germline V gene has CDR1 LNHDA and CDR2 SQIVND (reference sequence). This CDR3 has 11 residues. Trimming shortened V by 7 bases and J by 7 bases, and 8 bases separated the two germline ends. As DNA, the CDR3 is TGTGCCAGTACCACAGGGAATGAGCAGTTCTTC. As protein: CASTTGNEQFF.

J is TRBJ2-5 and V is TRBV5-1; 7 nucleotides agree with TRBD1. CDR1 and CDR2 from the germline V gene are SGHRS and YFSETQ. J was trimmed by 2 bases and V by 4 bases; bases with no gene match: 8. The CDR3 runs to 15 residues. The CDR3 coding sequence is TGCGCCAGCAGCATGGACAGGCCAACTCAAGAGACCCAGTACTTC. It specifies CASSMDRPTQETQYF.

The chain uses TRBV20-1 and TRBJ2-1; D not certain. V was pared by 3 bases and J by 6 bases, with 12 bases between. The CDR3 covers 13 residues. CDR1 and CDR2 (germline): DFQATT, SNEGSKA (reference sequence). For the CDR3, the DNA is TGCAGTGCTAGTGGCCAAGTTTCCAATGAGCAGTTCTTC. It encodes CSASGQVSNEQFF.

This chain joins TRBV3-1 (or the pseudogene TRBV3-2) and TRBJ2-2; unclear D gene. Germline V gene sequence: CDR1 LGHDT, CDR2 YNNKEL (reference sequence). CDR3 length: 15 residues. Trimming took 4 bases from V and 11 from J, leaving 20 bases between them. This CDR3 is CASSPPLVGAGELFF. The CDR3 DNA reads TGTGCCAGCAGCCCCCCGCTTGTGGGTGCTGGCGAGCTGTTTTTT.

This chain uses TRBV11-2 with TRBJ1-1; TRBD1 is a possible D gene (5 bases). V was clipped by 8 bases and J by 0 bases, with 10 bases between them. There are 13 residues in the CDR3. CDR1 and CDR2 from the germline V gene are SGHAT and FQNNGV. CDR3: CASSREVNTEAFF. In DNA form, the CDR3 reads TGTGCCAGCTCCAGGGAAGTGAACACTGAAGCTTTCTTT.

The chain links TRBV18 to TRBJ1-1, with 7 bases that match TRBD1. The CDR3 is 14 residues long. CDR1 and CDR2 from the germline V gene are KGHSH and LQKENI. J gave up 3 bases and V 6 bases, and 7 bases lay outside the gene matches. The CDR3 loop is CASSPTTGHTEAFF. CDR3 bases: TGTGCCAGCTCTCCCACGACAGGGCACACTGAAGCTTTCTTT.

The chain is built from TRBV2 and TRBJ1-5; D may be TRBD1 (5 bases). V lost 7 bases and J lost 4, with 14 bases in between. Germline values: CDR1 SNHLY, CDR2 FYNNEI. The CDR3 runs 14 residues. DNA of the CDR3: TGTGCCAGCACCGAGTCGGACAAAAATCAGCCCCAGCATTTT. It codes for CASTESDKNQPQHF. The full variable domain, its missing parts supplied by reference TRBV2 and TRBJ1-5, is EPEVTQTPSHQVTQMGQEVILRCVPISNHLYFYWYRQILGQKVEFLVSFYNNEISEKSEIFDDQFSVERPDGSNFTLKIRSTKLEDSAMYFCASTESDKNQPQHFGDGTRLSIL.

This CDR3 is CASSLEGGPGELFF. The CDR3 bases are TGCGCCAGCAGCTTGGAGGGGGGACCCGGGGAGCTGTTTTTT. The J gene is TRBJ2-2, the V gene TRBV5-1, with D perhaps being TRBD1 or TRBD2 (6 bases each). This CDR3 region has 14 residues. Germline CDR1 and CDR2: SGHRS and YFSETQ. V dropped 0 bases and J dropped 6 bases, with 9 bases sitting between them.

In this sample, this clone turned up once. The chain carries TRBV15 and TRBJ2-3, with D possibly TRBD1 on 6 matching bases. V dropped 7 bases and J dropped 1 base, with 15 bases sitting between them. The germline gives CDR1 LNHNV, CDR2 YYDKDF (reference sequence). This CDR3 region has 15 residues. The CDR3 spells CATNDGTSRTDTQYF. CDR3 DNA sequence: TGTGCCACCAACGACGGGACATCTCGCACAGATACGCAGTATTTT.

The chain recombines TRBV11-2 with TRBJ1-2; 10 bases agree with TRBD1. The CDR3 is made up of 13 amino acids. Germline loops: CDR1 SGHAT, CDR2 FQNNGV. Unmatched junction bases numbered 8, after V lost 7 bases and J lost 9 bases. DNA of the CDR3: TGTGCCAGCACGCCGGGACAGGGGAATAGCTACACCTTC. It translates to CASTPGQGNSYTF.

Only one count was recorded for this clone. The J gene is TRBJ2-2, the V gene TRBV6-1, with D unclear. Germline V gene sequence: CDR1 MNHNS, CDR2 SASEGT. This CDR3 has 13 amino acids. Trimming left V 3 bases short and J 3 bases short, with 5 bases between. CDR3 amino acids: CASSEGYTGELFF. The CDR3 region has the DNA TGTGCCAGCAGTGAGGGCTACACCGGGGAGCTGTTTTTT.

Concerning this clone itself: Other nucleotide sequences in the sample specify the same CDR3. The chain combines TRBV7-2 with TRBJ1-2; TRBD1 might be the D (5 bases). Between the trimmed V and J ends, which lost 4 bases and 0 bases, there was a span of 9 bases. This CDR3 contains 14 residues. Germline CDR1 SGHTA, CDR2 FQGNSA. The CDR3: CASSSDRANYGYTF. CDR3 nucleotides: TGTGCCAGCAGCTCAGACAGAGCTAACTATGGCTACACCTTC.

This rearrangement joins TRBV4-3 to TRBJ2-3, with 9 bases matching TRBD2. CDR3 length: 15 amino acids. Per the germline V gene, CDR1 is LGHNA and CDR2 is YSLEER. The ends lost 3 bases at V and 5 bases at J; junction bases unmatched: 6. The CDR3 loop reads CASSQVAGAGDTQYF. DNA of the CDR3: TGCGCCAGCAGCCAGGTAGCGGGGGCTGGAGATACGCAGTATTTT.

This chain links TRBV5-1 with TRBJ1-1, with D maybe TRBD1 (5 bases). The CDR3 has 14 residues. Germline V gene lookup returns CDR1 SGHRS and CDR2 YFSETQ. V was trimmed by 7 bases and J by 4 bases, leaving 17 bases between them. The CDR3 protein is CASGWDGRSTEAFF. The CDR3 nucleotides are TGCGCCAGCGGTTGGGACGGGAGAAGCACTGAAGCTTTCTTT.

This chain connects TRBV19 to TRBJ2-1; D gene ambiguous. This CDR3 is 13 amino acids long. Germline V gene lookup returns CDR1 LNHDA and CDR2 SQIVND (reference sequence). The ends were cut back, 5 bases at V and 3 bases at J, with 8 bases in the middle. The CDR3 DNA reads TGTGCCAGTAGTGAGGCGAGCTACAATGAGCAGTTCTTC. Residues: CASSEASYNEQFF.

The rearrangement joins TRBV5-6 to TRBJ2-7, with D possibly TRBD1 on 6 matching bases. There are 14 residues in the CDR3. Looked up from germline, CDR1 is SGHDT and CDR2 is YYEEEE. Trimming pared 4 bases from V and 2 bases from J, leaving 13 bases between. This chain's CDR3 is CASSIQGPPYEQYF. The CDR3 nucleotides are TGTGCCAGCAGCATCCAGGGGCCCCCCTACGAGCAGTACTTC.

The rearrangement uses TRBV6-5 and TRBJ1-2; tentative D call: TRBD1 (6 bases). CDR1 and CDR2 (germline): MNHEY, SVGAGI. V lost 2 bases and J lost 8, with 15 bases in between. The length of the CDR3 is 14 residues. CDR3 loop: CASSYGGQRPGYTF. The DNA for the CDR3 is TGTGCCAGCAGTTACGGGGGGCAGCGTCCGGGCTACACCTTC.

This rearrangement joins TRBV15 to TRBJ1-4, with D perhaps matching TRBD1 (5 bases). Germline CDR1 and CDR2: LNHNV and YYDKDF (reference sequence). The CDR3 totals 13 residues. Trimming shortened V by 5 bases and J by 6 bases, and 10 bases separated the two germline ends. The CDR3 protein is CATSSTGDEKLFF. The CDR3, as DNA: TGTGCCACCAGCTCCACAGGTGATGAAAAACTGTTTTTT.

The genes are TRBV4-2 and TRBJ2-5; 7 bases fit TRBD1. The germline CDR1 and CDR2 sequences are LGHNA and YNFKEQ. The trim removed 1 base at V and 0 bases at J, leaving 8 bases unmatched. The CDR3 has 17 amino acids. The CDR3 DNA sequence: TGTGCCAGCAGCCAAGGGGAAGGACAGGTGTACCAAGAGACCCAGTACTTC. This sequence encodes CASSQGEGQVYQETQYF.